These 12 T cell receptor beta chains were sequenced from one sample in a study of shared clonotypes between healthy human individuals. TCRdb's copy holds only in-frame clones and misses some; the assay was immunoSEQ multiplex PCR. The table lists about 1 million clones, about three quarters of them singletons. Source material: memory CD4+ T cells sorted from blood. Subset: CD45RA-negative fraction. The receptors here all came from a man younger than 30 in good health.

This chain uses TRBV10-3 with TRBJ1-1; D gene uncertain. V lost 2 bases and J lost 2, with 3 bases in between. Germline V gene data show CDR1 as ENHRY and CDR2 as SYGVKD. The CDR3 covers 12 residues. CDR3 DNA: TGTGCCATCAGTGAGGTTAACACTGAAGCTTTCTTT. Translated: CAISEVNTEAFF.

This clone came up once. The chain has TRBV2 and TRBJ2-3; unclear D gene. V was pared by 6 bases and J by 2 bases, with 15 bases between. The CDR3 length is 15 residues. The germline V gene has CDR1 SNHLY and CDR2 FYNNEI. The CDR3 region has the DNA TGTGCCAGCAGGAGAACCGACAAACCCACAGATACGCAGTATTTT. Encoded protein: CASRRTDKPTDTQYF.

This chain uses TRBV5-6 with TRBJ2-1, with 8 bases that match TRBD2. The V gene's germline CDR1 is SGHDT and CDR2 YYEEEE. The CDR3 is made up of 15 amino acids. With V trimmed by 2 bases and J by 7 bases, 8 bases remained unmatched. CDR3 nucleotides: TGTGCCAGCAGCTTTCTAGCGGGCGGTGTAAATGAGCAGTTCTTC. Its protein product is CASSFLAGGVNEQFF.

This clone was detected once. This chain joins TRBV7-6 and TRBJ2-3, with TRBD1 as a possible D gene (6 bases). The CDR3 has 15 residues. Germline CDR1 reads SGHVS; CDR2 reads FNYEAQ. With 5 bases removed from V and 0 bases from J, the gap between germline ends came to 12 bases. The DNA of the CDR3 is TGTGCCAGCAGCGCTACAGGGTCTAGCACAGATACGCAGTATTTT. This translates into CASSATGSSTDTQYF.

This clone is a singleton in its sample. The chain employs TRBV5-1 and TRBJ2-7, with D perhaps TRBD2 (5 bases). The CDR3 covers 14 residues. Trimming shortened V by 1 base and J by 4 bases, and 12 bases separated the two germline ends. CDR1 and CDR2 from the germline V gene are SGHRS and YFSETQ. In nucleotides, the CDR3 is TGCGCCAGCAGCTTGAACCGGGATACATACGAGCAGTACTTC. Translated, it gives CASSLNRDTYEQYF.

This chain uses TRBV9 with TRBJ1-6; 7 positions match TRBD1. Trimming at V came to 3 bases and at J to 5 bases, leaving 2 bases not matched to a gene. The CDR3 totals 14 residues. Germline V gene data show CDR1 as SGDLS and CDR2 as YYNGEE. The CDR3 here is CASSAGQNNSPLHF. CDR3 bases: TGTGCCAGCAGCGCGGGACAGAATAATTCACCCCTCCACTTT. Filled out from reference TRBV9 and TRBJ1-6, the complete variable domain reads DSGVTQTPKHLITATGQRVTLRCSPRSGDLSVYWYQQSLDQGLQFLIQYYNGEERAKGNILERFSAQQFPDLHSELNLSSLELGDSALYFCASSAGQNNSPLHFGNGTRLTVT.

V is TRBV6-5 and J is TRBJ1-5, with TRBD1 matching over 9 bases. Germline assignment: CDR1 MNHEY and CDR2 SVGAGI. The CDR3 runs 14 residues. With V trimmed by 6 bases and J by 7 bases, 7 bases remained unmatched. The CDR3 coding sequence is TGTGCCAGCAGCGTCGGGACAGGGAGGCAGCCCCAGCATTTT. Encoded protein: CASSVGTGRQPQHF.

The chain combines TRBV30 with TRBJ1-2; D is undetermined. V lost 2 bases and J lost 8, with 15 bases in between. Germline values: CDR1 GTSNPN, CDR2 SVGIG (reference sequence). The CDR3 is 13 residues long. This CDR3 reads CAWSPRLGYGYTF. CDR3 DNA sequence: TGTGCCTGGAGTCCCCGACTGGGATACGGCTACACCTTC.

V and J are TRBV25-1 and TRBJ2-1; 12 nucleotides line up with TRBD2. The CDR3 sequence is 17 residues long. Germline CDR1 reads MGHDK; CDR2 reads SYGVNS. V lost 6 bases to trimming and J lost 7 bases; unmatched junction nucleotides: 13. CDR3 nucleotide sequence: TGTGCCAGCAGCCCAAATTCGGGACTAGCGGGCGGGAATGAGCAGTTCTTC. Protein: CASSPNSGLAGGNEQFF.

The chain has TRBV28 and TRBJ2-6; D gene unclear. CDR3 length: 15 residues. V was cut by 2 bases and J by 2 bases, with 7 bases left in between. CDR1 and CDR2 from the germline V gene are MDHEN and SYDVKM. The CDR3 sequence: CASSLGVTGANVLTF. For the CDR3, the DNA is TGTGCCAGCAGTTTAGGGGTAACTGGGGCCAACGTCCTGACTTTC.

The CDR3 nucleotides are TGTGCCAGCAGCTTAGAGGGTACAGTCACTGAAGCTTTCTTT. The encoded protein is CASSLEGTVTEAFF. The chain joins TRBV7-2 to TRBJ1-1; no clear D. Per the germline V gene, CDR1 is SGHTA and CDR2 is FQGNSA. CDR3 length equals 14 residues. V lost 1 base to trimming and J lost 4 bases, with 10 bases between them.

The chain carries TRBV12-5 and TRBJ1-6; 8 nucleotides agree with TRBD1. Germline V gene data show CDR1 as LGHNT and CDR2 as FRNRAP. V lost 2 bases to trimming and J lost 6 bases; unmatched junction nucleotides: 9. The CDR3 extends over 17 amino acids. The CDR3 region is CASGLFGNRGFNSPLHF. CDR3 DNA sequence: TGTGCTAGTGGTTTGTTTGGGAACAGGGGGTTTAATTCACCCCTCCACTTT.